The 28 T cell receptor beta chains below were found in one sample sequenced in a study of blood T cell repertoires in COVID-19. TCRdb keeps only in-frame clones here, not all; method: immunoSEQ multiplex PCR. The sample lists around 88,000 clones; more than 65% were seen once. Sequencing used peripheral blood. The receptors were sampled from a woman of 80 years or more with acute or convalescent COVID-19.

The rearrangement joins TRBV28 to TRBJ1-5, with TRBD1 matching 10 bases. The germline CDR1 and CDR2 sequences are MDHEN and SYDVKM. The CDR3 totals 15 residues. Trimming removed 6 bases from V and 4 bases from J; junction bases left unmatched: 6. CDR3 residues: CASRPPDRGNQPQHF. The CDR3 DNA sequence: TGTGCCAGCAGACCCCCGGACAGGGGGAATCAGCCCCAGCATTTT. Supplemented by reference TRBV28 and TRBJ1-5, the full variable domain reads DVKVTQSSRYLVKRTGEKVFLECVQDMDHENMFWYRQDPGLGLRLIYFSYDVKMKEKGDIPEGYSVSREKKERFSLILESASTNQTSMYLCASRPPDRGNQPQHFGDGTRLSIL.

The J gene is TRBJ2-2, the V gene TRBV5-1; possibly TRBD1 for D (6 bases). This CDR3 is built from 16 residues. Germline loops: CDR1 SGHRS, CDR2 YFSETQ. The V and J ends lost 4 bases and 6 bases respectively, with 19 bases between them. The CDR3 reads CASSAQGGIRAGELFF. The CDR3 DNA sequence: TGCGCCAGCAGCGCCCAAGGGGGTATAAGGGCCGGGGAGCTGTTTTTT.

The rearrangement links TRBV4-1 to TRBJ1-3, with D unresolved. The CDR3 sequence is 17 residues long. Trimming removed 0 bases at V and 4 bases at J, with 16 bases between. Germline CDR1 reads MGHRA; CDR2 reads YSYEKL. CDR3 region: CASSQDSGPGSGNTIYF. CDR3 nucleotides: TGCGCCAGCAGCCAAGATTCGGGTCCGGGTTCAGGAAACACCATATATTTT.

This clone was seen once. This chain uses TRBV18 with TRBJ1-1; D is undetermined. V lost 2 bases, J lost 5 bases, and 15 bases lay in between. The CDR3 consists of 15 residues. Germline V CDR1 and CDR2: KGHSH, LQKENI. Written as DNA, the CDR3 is TGTGCCAGCTCACCAGAGGCCGGCTTAAGGACTGAAGCTTTCTTT. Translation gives CASSPEAGLRTEAFF.

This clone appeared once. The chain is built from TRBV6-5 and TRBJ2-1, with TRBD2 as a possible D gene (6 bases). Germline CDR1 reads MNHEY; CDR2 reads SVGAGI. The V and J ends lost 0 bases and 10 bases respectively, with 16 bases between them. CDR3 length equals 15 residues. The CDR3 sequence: CASSYSRGSGYEQFF. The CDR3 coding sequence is TGTGCCAGCAGTTACTCCCGGGGGTCTGGATACGAGCAGTTCTTC.

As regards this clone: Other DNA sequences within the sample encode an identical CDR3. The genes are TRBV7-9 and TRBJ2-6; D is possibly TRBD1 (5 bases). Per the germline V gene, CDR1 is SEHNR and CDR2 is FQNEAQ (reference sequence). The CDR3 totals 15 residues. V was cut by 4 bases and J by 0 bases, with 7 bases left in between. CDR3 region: CASSSDSSGANVLTF. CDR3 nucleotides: TGTGCCAGCAGCTCCGACAGCTCTGGGGCCAACGTCCTGACTTTC.

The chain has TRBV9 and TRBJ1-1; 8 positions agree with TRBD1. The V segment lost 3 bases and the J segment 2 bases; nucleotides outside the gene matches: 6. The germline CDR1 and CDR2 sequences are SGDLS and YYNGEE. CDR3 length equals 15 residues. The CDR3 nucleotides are TGTGCCAGCAGCGCACCAGACAGGGGAAACACTGAAGCTTTCTTT. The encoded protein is CASSAPDRGNTEAFF.

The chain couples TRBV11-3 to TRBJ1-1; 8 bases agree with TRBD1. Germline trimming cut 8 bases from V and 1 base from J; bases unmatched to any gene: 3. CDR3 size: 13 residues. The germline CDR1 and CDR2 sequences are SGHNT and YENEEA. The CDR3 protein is CASAGQANTEAFF. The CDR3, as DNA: TGTGCCAGCGCGGGACAGGCGAACACTGAAGCTTTCTTT.

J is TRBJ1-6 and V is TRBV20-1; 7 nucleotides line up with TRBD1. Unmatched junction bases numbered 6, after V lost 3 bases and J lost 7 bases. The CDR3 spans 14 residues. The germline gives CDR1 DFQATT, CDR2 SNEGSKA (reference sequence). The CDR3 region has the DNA TGCAGTGCTAGTGCCGGGACAGAGAATTCACCCCTCCACTTT. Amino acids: CSASAGTENSPLHF.

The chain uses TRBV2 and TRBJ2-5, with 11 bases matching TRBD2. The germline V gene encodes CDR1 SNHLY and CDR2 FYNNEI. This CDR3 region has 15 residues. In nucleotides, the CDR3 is TGTATCTCTCGGGCTAGCGGGGGGCCGGGGGAGACCCAGTACTTC. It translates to CISRASGGPGETQYF.

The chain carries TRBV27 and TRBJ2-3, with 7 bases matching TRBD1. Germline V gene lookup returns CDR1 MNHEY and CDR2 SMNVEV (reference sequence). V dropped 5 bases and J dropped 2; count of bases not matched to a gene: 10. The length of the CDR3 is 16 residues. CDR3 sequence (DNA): TGTGCCAGCAGTCCTGGGACAGCCAGACTCACAGATACGCAGTATTTT. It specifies CASSPGTARLTDTQYF.

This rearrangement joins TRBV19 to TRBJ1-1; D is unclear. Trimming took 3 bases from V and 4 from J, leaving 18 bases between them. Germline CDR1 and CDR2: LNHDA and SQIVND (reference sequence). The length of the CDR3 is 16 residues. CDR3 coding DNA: TGTGCCAGTAGTATGACGGTCACGGCTGGAGCCACTGAAGCTTTCTTT. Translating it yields CASSMTVTAGATEAFF.

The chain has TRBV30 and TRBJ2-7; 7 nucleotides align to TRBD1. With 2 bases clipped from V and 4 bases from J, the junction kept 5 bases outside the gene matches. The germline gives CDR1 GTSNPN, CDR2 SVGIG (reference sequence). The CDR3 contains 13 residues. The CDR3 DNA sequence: TGTGCCTGGAGTCAACAGGGGCTATACGAGCAGTACTTC. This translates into CAWSQQGLYEQYF.

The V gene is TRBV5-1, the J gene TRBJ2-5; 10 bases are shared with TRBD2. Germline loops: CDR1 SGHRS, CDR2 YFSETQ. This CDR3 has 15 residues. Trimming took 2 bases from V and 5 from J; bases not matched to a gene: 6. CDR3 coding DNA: TGCGCCAGCAGCTTACTAGCGGGGATTAGGGAGACCCAGTACTTC. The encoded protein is CASSLLAGIRETQYF.

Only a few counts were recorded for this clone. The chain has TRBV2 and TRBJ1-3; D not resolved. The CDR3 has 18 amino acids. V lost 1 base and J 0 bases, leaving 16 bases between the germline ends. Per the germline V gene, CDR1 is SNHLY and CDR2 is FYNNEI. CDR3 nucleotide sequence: TGTGCCAGCAGTGAAGACTGGAGGAGGGATAACTCTGGAAACACCATATATTTT. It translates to CASSEDWRRDNSGNTIYF.

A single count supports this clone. The CDR3 DNA reads TGTGCCAGTAGGCCCGGGAGGGGCAAGTCACAGCCCCAGCATTTT. Translation gives CASRPGRGKSQPQHF. The chain uses TRBV19 and TRBJ1-5; a weak D match, TRBD1 (5 bases). There are 15 residues in the CDR3. V shed 6 bases and J shed 7 bases, with 19 bases lying between them. Germline-derived CDR1 and CDR2 are LNHDA and SQIVND (reference sequence). Combining the CDR3 with reference TRBV19 and TRBJ1-5 gives the whole variable domain DGGITQSPKYLFRKEGQNVTLSCEQNLNHDAMYWYRQDPGQGLRLIYYSQIVNDFQKGDIAEGYSVSREKKESFPLTVTSAQKNPTAFYLCASRPGRGKSQPQHFGDGTRLSIL.

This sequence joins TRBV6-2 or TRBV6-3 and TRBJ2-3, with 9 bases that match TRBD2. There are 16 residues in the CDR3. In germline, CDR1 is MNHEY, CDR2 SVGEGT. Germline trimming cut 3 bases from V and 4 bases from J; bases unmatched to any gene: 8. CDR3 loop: CASSYRRGGVPDTQYF. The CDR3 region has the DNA TGTGCCAGCAGTTATCGGCGGGGGGGCGTGCCAGATACGCAGTATTTT.

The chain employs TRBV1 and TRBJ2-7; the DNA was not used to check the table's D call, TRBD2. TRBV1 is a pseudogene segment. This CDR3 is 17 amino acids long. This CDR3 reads CTSSHHFAASGTYEQYV. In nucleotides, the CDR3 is TGCACCAGCAGCCACCATTTCGCGGCTAGCGGAACCTACGAGCAGTACGTC.

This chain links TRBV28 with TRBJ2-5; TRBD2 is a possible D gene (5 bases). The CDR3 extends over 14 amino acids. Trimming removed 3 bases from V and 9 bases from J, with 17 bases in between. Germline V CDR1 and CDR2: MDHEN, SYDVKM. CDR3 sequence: CASSLGQTLRAQYF. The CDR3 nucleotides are TGTGCCAGCAGTTTGGGTCAGACTCTGAGGGCCCAGTACTTC.

CDR3 in amino acids: CASSQRQGGQPQHF. CDR3 coding DNA: TGTGCCAGTAGTCAGCGACAGGGAGGTCAGCCCCAGCATTTT. V usage is TRBV19 and J usage is TRBJ1-5; 7 bases match TRBD1. With V trimmed by 5 bases and J by 6 bases, 7 bases remained unmatched. Germline assignment: CDR1 LNHDA and CDR2 SQIVND (reference sequence). The CDR3 consists of 14 residues.

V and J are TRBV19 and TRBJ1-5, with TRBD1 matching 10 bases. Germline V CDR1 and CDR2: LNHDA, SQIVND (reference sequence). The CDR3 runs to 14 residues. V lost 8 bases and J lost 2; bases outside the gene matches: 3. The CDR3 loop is CASAGTGGNQPQHF. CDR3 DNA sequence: TGTGCCAGTGCGGGGACAGGGGGCAATCAGCCCCAGCATTTT.

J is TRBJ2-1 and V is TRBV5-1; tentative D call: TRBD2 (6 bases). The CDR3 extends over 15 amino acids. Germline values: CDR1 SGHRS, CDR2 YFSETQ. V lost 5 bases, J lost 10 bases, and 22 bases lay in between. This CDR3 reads CASSYLEGGIGEQFF. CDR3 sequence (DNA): TGCGCCAGCAGTTACCTTGAGGGCGGGATTGGAGAGCAGTTCTTC.

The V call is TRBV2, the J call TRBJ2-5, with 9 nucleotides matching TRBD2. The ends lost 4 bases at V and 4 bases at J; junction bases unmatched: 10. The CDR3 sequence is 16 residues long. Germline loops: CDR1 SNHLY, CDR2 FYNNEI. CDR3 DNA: TGTGCCAGCAGTGTTCCTAAGCGGGGGGCGGGAGAGACCCAGTACTTC. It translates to CASSVPKRGAGETQYF.

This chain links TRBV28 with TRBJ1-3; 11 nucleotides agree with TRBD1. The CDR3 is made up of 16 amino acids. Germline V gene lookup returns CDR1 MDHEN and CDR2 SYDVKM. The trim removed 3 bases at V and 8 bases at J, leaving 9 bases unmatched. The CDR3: CASSLPGQGGWDTIYF. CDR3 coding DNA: TGTGCCAGCAGTTTGCCGGGACAGGGGGGTTGGGACACCATATATTTT.

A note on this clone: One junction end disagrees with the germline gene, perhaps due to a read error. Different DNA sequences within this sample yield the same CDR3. CDR3 amino acids: CASSPGEQGKTEAFF. CDR3 DNA: TGCGCCAGCAGCCCCGGGGAACAGGGAAAAACTGAAGCTTTCTTT. The chain combines TRBV28 with TRBJ1-1, with a weak D call TRBD1 (6 bases). There are 15 residues in the CDR3. Germline CDR1 and CDR2: MDHEN and SYDVKM.

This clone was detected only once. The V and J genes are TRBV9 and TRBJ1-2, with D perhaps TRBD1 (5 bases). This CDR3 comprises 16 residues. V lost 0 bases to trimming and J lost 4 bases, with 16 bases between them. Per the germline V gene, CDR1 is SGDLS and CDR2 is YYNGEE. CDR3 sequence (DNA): TGTGCCAGCAGCGTAGATTTTAGGGGTCTCGCCTATGGCTACACCTTC. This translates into CASSVDFRGLAYGYTF.

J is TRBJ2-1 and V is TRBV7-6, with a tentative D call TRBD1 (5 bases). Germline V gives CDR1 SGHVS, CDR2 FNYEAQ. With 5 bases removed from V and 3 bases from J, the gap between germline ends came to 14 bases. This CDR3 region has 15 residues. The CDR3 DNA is TGTGCCAGCAGCCGGGCTCAGGGAATCTACAATGAGCAGTTCTTC. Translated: CASSRAQGIYNEQFF.

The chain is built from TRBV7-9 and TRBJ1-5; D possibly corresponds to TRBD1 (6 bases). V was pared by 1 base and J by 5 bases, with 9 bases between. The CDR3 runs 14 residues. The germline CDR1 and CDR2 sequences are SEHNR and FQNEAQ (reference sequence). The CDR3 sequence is CASSLGGGDQPQHF. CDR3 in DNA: TGTGCCAGCAGCTTAGGAGGGGGTGATCAGCCCCAGCATTTT.